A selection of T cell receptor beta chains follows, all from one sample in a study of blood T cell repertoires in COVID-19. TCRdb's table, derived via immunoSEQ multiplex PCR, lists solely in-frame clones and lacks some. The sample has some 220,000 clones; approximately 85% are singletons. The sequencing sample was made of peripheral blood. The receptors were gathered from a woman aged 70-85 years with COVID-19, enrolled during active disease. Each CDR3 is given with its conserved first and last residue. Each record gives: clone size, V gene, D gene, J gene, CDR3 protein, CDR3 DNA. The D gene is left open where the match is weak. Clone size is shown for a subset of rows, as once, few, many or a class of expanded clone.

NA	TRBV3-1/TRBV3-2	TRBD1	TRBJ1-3	CASSTDRAGNTIYF	TGTGCCAGCAGTACGGACAGGGCTGGAAACACCATATATTTT
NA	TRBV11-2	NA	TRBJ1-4	CASSLNPVTPGLRLFF	TGTGCCAGCAGCTTAAATCCGGTGACCCCGGGACTTAGACTGTTTTTT
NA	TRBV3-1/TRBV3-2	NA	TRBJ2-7	CASSQTTVTYEQYF	TGTGCCAGCAGCCAAACGACAGTGACCTACGAGCAGTACTTC
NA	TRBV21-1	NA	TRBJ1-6	CASSKWRGSSYNSPLHF	TGTGCCAGCAGCAAATGGAGAGGGAGCTCCTATAATTCACCCCTCCACTTT
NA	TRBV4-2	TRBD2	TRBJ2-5	CASSQGSSGRTQETQYF	TGTGCCAGCAGCCAAGGGTCTAGCGGGAGGACCCAAGAGACCCAGTACTTC
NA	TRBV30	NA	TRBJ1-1	CAWNGVNTEAFF	TGTGCCTGGAACGGGGTGAACACTGAAGCTTTCTTT
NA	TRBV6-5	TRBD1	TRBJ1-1	CASSYGTGVEAFF	TGTGCCAGCAGTTACGGGACAGGGGTTGAAGCTTTCTTT
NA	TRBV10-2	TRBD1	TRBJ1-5	CASSDHGTGNQPQHF	TGCGCCAGCAGTGACCACGGGACAGGGAATCAGCCCCAGCATTTT
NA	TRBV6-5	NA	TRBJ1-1	CASSYEPGASNTEAFF	TGTGCCAGCAGTTACGAACCAGGGGCCTCGAACACTGAAGCTTTCTTT
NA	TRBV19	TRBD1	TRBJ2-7	CASSGRTGGLYEQYF	TGTGCCAGTAGCGGACGGACAGGGGGGTTATACGAGCAGTACTTC
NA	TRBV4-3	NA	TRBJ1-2	CASSQDSFFNYGYTF	TGCGCCAGCAGCCAAGACAGTTTTTTTAACTATGGCTACACCTTC
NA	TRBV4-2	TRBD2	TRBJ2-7	CASSPGLAGGTYEQYF	TGTGCCAGCAGCCCGGGACTAGCGGGGGGTACCTACGAGCAGTACTTC
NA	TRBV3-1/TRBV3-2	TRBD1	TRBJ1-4	CASSRRTGGASEKLFF	TGTGCCAGCAGCCGACGGACAGGGGGCGCCAGCGAAAAACTGTTTTTT
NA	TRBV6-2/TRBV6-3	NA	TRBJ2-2	CASSYSFPGGELFF	TGTGCCAGCAGTTACTCCTTCCCCGGCGGGGAGCTGTTTTTT
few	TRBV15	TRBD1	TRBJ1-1	CATSRDMGTANTEAFF	TGTGCCACCAGCAGAGATATGGGGACAGCGAACACTGAAGCTTTCTTT
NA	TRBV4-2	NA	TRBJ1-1	CASSQEEVPSTEAFF	TGTGCCAGCAGCCAAGAAGAGGTACCGAGCACTGAAGCTTTCTTT
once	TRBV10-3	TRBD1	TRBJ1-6	CAISVEGTDNSPLHF	TGTGCCATCAGTGTCGAGGGGACAGATAATTCACCCCTCCACTTT
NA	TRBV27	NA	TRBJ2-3	CASSPQTTSTDTQYF	TGTGCCAGCAGCCCCCAAACAACAAGCACAGATACGCAGTATTTT
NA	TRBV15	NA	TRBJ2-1	CATSRSPGSGNEQFF	TGTGCCACCAGCAGATCTCCTGGCAGCGGGAATGAGCAGTTCTTC
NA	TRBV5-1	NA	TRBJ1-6	CASSEGLYNSPLHF	TGCGCCAGCTCGGAGGGCCTCTATAATTCACCCCTCCACTTT
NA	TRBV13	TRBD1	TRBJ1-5	CASSYRGDNQPQHF	TGTGCCAGCAGCTACAGGGGTGACAATCAGCCCCAGCATTTT
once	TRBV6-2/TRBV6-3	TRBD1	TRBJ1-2	CASSLQQGTPGGYTF	TGTGCCAGCAGTTTACAACAGGGGACCCCCGGTGGCTACACCTTC
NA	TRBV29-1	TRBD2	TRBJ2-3	CSVELGLAGYTDTQYF	TGCAGCGTTGAATTGGGACTAGCGGGGTACACAGATACGCAGTATTTT
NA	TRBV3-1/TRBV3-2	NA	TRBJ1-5	CASSSSIGVSQPQHF	TGTGCCAGCAGCTCAAGTATAGGGGTGTCTCAGCCCCAGCATTTT
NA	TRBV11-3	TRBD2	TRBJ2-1	CASGGDLNEQFF	TGTGCCAGCGGGGGGGATCTCAATGAGCAGTTCTTC
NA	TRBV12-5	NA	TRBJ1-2	CASGDMVQGPFGYTF	TGTGCTAGTGGGGACATGGTACAGGGCCCTTTTGGCTACACCTTC
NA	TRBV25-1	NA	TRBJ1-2	CASTDRRFGDGYTF	TGTGCCAGCACCGACCGCCGGTTCGGGGATGGCTACACCTTC
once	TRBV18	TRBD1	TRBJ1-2	CASSPTGGAGYTF	TGTGCCAGCTCACCGACAGGGGGCGCGGGCTACACCTTC
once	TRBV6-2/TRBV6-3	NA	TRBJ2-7	CASSSGVTSSYEQYF	TGTGCCAGCAGCTCAGGGGTTACGAGCTCCTACGAGCAGTACTTC
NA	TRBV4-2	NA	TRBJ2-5	CASSQERDSFVGTQYF	TGTGCCAGCAGCCAAGAGAGGGACTCTTTTGTGGGGACCCAGTACTTC
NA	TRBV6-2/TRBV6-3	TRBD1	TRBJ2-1	CASSYQLGQGPHNEQFF	TGTGCCAGCAGTTATCAACTCGGACAGGGCCCCCACAATGAGCAGTTCTTC
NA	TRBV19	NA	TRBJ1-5	CASRKAVSSNQPQHF	TGTGCCAGTCGAAAGGCGGTATCGAGCAATCAGCCCCAGCATTTT
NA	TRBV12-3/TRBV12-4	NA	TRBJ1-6	CASSFGGNSPLHF	TGTGCCAGCAGTTTTGGGGGGAATTCACCCCTCCACTTT
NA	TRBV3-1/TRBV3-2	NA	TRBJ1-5	CASSSGGNQPQHF	TGTGCCAGCAGCTCGGGTGGCAATCAGCCCCAGCATTTT
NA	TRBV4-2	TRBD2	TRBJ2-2	CASSPTSGRASFFGHGELFF	TGTGCCAGCAGCCCGACTAGCGGGAGGGCCTCCTTTTTCGGCCACGGGGAGCTGTTTTTT
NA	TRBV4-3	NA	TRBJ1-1	CASSQDQRVGTEAFF	TGCGCCAGCAGCCAAGATCAGAGGGTGGGCACTGAAGCTTTCTTT
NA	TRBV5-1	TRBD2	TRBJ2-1	CASSWGLAGGWDNEQFF	TGCGCCAGCAGCTGGGGCCTAGCGGGAGGGTGGGACAATGAGCAGTTCTTC
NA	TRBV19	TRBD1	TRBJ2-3	CASRTDRGTRDTQYF	TGTGCCAGTAGGACCGACAGGGGGACAAGAGATACGCAGTATTTT
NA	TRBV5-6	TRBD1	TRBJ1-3	CASSRRDRGLPNTIYF	TGTGCCAGCAGCAGAAGGGACAGGGGACTTCCGAACACCATATATTTT
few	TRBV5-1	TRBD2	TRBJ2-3	CASSLGSTGGADTQYF	TGCGCCAGCAGCCTGGGGTCGACGGGAGGGGCAGATACGCAGTATTTT
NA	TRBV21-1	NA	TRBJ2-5	CASSKVTGGASETQYF	TGTGCCAGCAGCAAAGTAACGGGGGGGGCCTCAGAGACCCAGTACTTC
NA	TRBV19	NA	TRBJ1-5	CASSIATGSNQPQHF	TGTGCCAGTAGTATAGCAACAGGAAGCAATCAGCCCCAGCATTTT
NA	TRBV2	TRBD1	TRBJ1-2	CASTFSRQGGNYGYTF	TGTGCCAGCACTTTTTCACGACAGGGGGGGAACTATGGCTACACCTTC
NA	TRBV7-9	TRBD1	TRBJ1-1	CASSPGQGRLNTEAFF	TGTGCCAGCAGCCCGGGACAGGGCAGGTTGAACACTGAAGCTTTCTTT